Below, one T cell receptor beta chain is given with its context. Trimming cost V 0 bases and J 4 bases, with 20 bases left between them. In germline, CDR1 is SGHRS, CDR2 YFSETQ. The CDR3 runs 18 residues. The data were obtained in a study of shared clonotypes between healthy human individuals. Overall study: Three plates were used per donor for CD4 naive, three for CD4 memory, two for CD8 naive and one for CD8 memory.

Sequenced by immunoSEQ multiplex PCR; TCRdb stores in-frame clones only, minus some. The sample has about 2.4 million clones, 90% to 95% seen once. Sequenced material: naive CD4+ T cells from PBMCs. The subset is: CD45RA+ positively selected. This chain connects TRBV5-1 to TRBJ2-1; D possibly uses TRBD1 or TRBD2 (6 bases each). The TCR sequence derives from a man in his late teens or twenties in good health. Some clones in this sample may be carry-over from other donors' samples. The CDR3 sequence: CASSLVTGATPQYNEQFF. The CDR3 DNA reads as TGCGCCAGCAGCTTGGTGACGGGGGCGACACCCCAATACAATGAGCAGTTCTTC.